This TCR beta chain stems from a study of glioma-infiltrating T cells. Per the germline V gene, CDR1 is SGHVS and CDR2 is FNYEAQ. The CDR3 loop spans 15 amino acids. For this clonotype: Its target is not known. With a much larger clone just one base away, this may be a read error.

TCR alpha and beta CDR3 regions were amplified from RNA using iRepertoire nested multiplex PCR. TCRdb fed the multiplex PCR reads into MiXCR, producing one record per CDR3 protein. Of tens of thousands of distinct CDR3 sequences in the sample, about 23% were seen once. Study-level results: Above-expected tissue-blood divergence occurred in all gliomas, most in low-grade ones.

The sequence came from a human donor with low-grade glioma or glioblastoma, undergoing nonglioma brain surgery, or in good health (not recorded which). Sequenced: glioma tissue, nonneoplastic brain tissue, or PBMCs (not recorded which). The chain is built from TRBV7-6 and TRBJ1-1; no firm D call. The CDR3 coding sequence is TGTGCCAGCAGCTTAGGACCGGACCCGAACACTGGAGCTTTCTTT. Residues: CASSLGPDPNTGAFF.